A single sample gave rise to the 16 T cell receptor beta chains below, sequenced in a study of shared clonotypes between healthy human individuals. TCRdb keeps only in-frame clones here, not all; method: immunoSEQ multiplex PCR. The sample records some 2,500,000 clones, under 95% being singletons. The sequenced sample was naive CD4+ T cells from PBMCs. The sample's subset: CD45RA+ positively selected. The source of these receptors is a man younger than 35 in good health. Some clones in this sample may be carry-over from other donors' samples.

The chain's CDR3 is CASSRGTGVGELFF. The CDR3 DNA is TGTGCCAGCAGCCGCGGGACAGGGGTCGGGGAGCTGTTTTTT. V is TRBV7-6 and J is TRBJ2-2, with TRBD1 matching over 10 bases. The CDR3 extends over 14 amino acids. The J segment lost 7 bases and the V segment lost 5 bases, leaving 4 bases of the junction unmatched. Germline V gene sequence: CDR1 SGHVS, CDR2 FNYEAQ.

The chain recombines TRBV9 with TRBJ1-1, with 7 bases aligning to TRBD1. CDR1 and CDR2 from the germline V gene are SGDLS and YYNGEE. With 1 base clipped from V and 5 bases from J, the junction kept 11 bases outside the gene matches. This CDR3 has 16 residues. CDR3 in amino acids: CASSVRSDRVGTEAFF. The CDR3 bases are TGTGCCAGCAGCGTAAGAAGTGACAGGGTAGGGACTGAAGCTTTCTTT.

The V call is TRBV28, the J call TRBJ2-1, with D unclear. CDR1 and CDR2 (germline): MDHEN, SYDVKM. Trimming shortened V by 2 bases and J by 12 bases, and 8 bases separated the two germline ends. The CDR3 length is 11 residues. The CDR3 is CASSLAWGQFF. The CDR3 region has the DNA TGTGCCAGCAGTTTAGCCTGGGGGCAGTTCTTC.

With respect to this clone: At the DNA level, this CDR3 is encoded by other sequences in the same sample as well. The chain carries TRBV29-1 and TRBJ2-6, with D possibly being TRBD1 (5 bases). Between the trimmed V and J ends, which lost 6 bases and 4 bases, there was a span of 7 bases. The CDR3 covers 12 residues. CDR1 is SQVTM, CDR2 ANQGSEA, per germline. The CDR3 DNA is TGCAGCGTAAGACAGGGGGCCAACGTCCTGACTTTC. Its protein is CSVRQGANVLTF.

The V call is TRBV4-2, the J call TRBJ1-2, with 7 positions matching TRBD1. CDR3 size: 15 residues. J was trimmed by 2 bases and V by 5 bases; bases with no gene match: 8. Germline CDR1 and CDR2: LGHNA and YNFKEQ. The CDR3 DNA reads as TGTGCCAGCAGCGAGCCGGGACAGCTAAACTATGGCTACACCTTC. Translated: CASSEPGQLNYGYTF.

The CDR3 region is CASSSLAGGFYEQYF. As DNA, the CDR3 is TGTGCCAGCAGTTCTCTAGCGGGAGGATTCTACGAGCAGTACTTC. This chain links TRBV27 with TRBJ2-7, with 11 bases fitting TRBD2. V trimming: 4 bases; J trimming: 3 bases; junction bases outside the gene matches: 5. Germline CDR1 MNHEY, CDR2 SMNVEV (reference sequence). This CDR3 comprises 15 residues.

The gene calls are TRBV6-4 and TRBJ2-3, with TRBD1 identical over 8 bases. The CDR3 has 14 residues. V trimming: 6 bases; J trimming: 4 bases; junction bases outside the gene matches: 6. The germline V gene has CDR1 MRHNA and CDR2 SNTAGT. DNA of the CDR3: TGTGCCAGCAGCCGGGACAGGTCGCCAGATACGCAGTATTTT. Translated: CASSRDRSPDTQYF.

A single count supports this clone. This sequence joins TRBV30 and TRBJ2-3, with D unclear. This CDR3 spans 13 amino acids. Looked up from germline, CDR1 is GTSNPN and CDR2 is SVGIG (reference sequence). Trimming shortened V by 4 bases and J by 4 bases, and 12 bases separated the two germline ends. CDR3 amino acids: CAWISNLADTQYF. The CDR3 bases are TGTGCCTGGATAAGTAATCTCGCAGATACGCAGTATTTT.

The chain employs TRBV6-5 and TRBJ2-5, with unresolved D. The CDR3 totals 14 residues. Germline CDR1 MNHEY, CDR2 SVGAGI. V was shortened by 2 bases and J by 2 bases, with 9 bases between the two germline ends. DNA for the CDR3: TGTGCCAGCAGTTACAACCGACGGCAAGAGACCCAGTACTTC. Its protein product is CASSYNRRQETQYF.

This clone was recorded only once. V usage is TRBV13 and J usage is TRBJ2-3; D gene unclear. The V end lost 5 bases, the J end lost 0 bases, and 3 bases lay between the germline ends. Germline CDR1 reads PRHDT; CDR2 reads FYEKMQ (reference sequence). There are 12 residues in the CDR3. For the CDR3, the DNA is TGTGCCAGCAGCGTCAGCACAGATACGCAGTATTTT. Amino acid sequence: CASSVSTDTQYF.

V and J are TRBV5-4 and TRBJ2-2, with D possibly TRBD1 on 5 matching bases. Germline V CDR1 and CDR2: SGHNT, YYREEE (reference sequence). CDR3 length: 15 residues. The ends were cut back, 0 bases at V and 2 bases at J, with 8 bases in the middle. The CDR3 DNA reads as TGTGCCAGCAGCTTGGAGGGGCACAACACCGGGGAGCTGTTTTTT. This encodes CASSLEGHNTGELFF.

The J gene is TRBJ2-2, the V gene TRBV7-2, with 7 bases that match TRBD1. The J segment lost 6 bases and the V segment lost 4 bases, leaving 5 bases of the junction unmatched. CDR1 is SGHTA, CDR2 FQGNSA, per germline. The CDR3 is 14 residues long. The CDR3 DNA follows: TGTGCCAGCAGCTCGAGGGGACAGTCCGGGGAGCTGTTTTTT. This sequence encodes CASSSRGQSGELFF.

This chain connects TRBV7-2 to TRBJ2-1; D is perhaps TRBD1 or TRBD2 (5 bases each). From germline, CDR1 is SGHTA and CDR2 FQGNSA. The CDR3 spans 17 residues. V was pared by 5 bases and J by 0 bases, with 17 bases between. The DNA for the CDR3 is TGTGCCAGCAGCCCCACCCAGGGTGGGAGCTCCTACAATGAGCAGTTCTTC. It yields the protein CASSPTQGGSSYNEQFF.

The rearrangement joins TRBV6-5 to TRBJ2-3; no definite D call. CDR1 and CDR2 from the germline V gene are MNHEY and SVGAGI. The length of the CDR3 is 15 residues. V lost 5 bases and J 1 base, leaving 13 bases between the germline ends. The CDR3 DNA sequence: TGTGCCAGCAGTCTCCCGGACCTACGCACAGATACGCAGTATTTT. Its protein is CASSLPDLRTDTQYF.

This chain joins TRBV28 and TRBJ2-7; 9 bases are shared with TRBD1. Germline values: CDR1 MDHEN, CDR2 SYDVKM. V was pared by 7 bases and J by 0 bases, with 10 bases of the junction left unmatched. CDR3 length equals 16 residues. CDR3 in DNA: TGTGCCAGCATTGGAGGCGGGACAGGGCTCTCCTACGAGCAGTACTTC. Encoded protein: CASIGGGTGLSYEQYF.

This chain uses TRBV5-4 with TRBJ2-4, with D perhaps matching TRBD1 or TRBD2 (6 bases each). The V gene's germline CDR1 is SGHNT and CDR2 YYREEE (reference sequence). V was cut by 2 bases and J by 8 bases, with 20 bases left in between. The CDR3 is made up of 16 amino acids. Here the CDR3 DNA reads TGTGCCAGCAGCTTTGGTTGGGGGGCGCGGAGAGACATTCAGTACTTC. Its protein is CASSFGWGARRDIQYF.